This entry lists 9 T cell receptor beta chains sequenced from one sample in a study of blood T cells in healthy people across ages (dated by TCRdb to the mid-2010s). The library was obtained by 5' RACE. This sample was sequenced with an Illumina HiSeq 2500. A second PCR of about 6 to 11 cycles was performed with a sample-barcoded 5' primer and a J-beta primer mix. TCRdb handled the public reads itself, with Q25 trimming in fastp and clone calling in MiXCR, and kept productive beta chains. When rows share a CDR3 protein, they turn into one entry using the most common DNA and genes. In this sample the table shows about 640,000 distinct CDR3 sequences, 58% of which occur a single time. The top ten clonotypes cover over 35% of the sample. The specimen sequenced was blood. These receptors all come from a man aged 60 to 75 in good health.

This chain joins TRBV7-8 and TRBJ1-4; TRBD1 might be the D (5 bases). The germline V gene has CDR1 SGHVS and CDR2 FQNEAQ. The CDR3 has 14 residues. V lost 1 base to trimming and J lost 8 bases, with 11 bases between them. CDR3 DNA: TGTGCCAGCAGCTTAGGGGGGGGATTCGAAAAACTGTTTTTT. Translated, it gives CASSLGGGFEKLFF.

This clonotype has only a few counts. This chain links TRBV3-1 with TRBJ1-2; D not resolved. Trimming took off 3 bases at V and 8 bases at J, with 7 bases between the two ends. This CDR3 comprises 11 residues. In germline, CDR1 is LGHDT, CDR2 YNNKEL (reference sequence). CDR3 DNA: TGTGCCAGCAGCCAGGGTGGCGGCTACACCTTC. Translated: CASSQGGGYTF.

The chain uses TRBV28 and TRBJ2-3; 15 positions match TRBD2. CDR3 length: 18 amino acids. The germline V gene encodes CDR1 MDHEN and CDR2 SYDVKM. V lost 3 bases to trimming and J lost 0 bases; unmatched junction nucleotides: 4. CDR3 sequence reads: CASSLGLAGGSSTDTQYF. In DNA, the CDR3 is TGTGCCAGCAGTTTGGGACTAGCGGGGGGATCTAGCACAGATACGCAGTATTTT.

The rearrangement uses TRBV5-1 and TRBJ2-2; TRBD2 is a possible D gene (6 bases). Germline assignment: CDR1 SGHRS and CDR2 YFSETQ. The CDR3 is 15 residues long. V dropped 3 bases and J dropped 5 bases, with 14 bases sitting between them. The CDR3 protein is CASSWAGRGTGELFF. The CDR3 coding sequence is TGCGCCAGCAGCTGGGCGGGGCGCGGGACCGGGGAGCTGTTTTTT.

The genes are TRBV28 and TRBJ2-4, with TRBD1 matching over 7 bases. Trimming cost V 5 bases and J 3 bases; bases outside gene matches: 7. This CDR3 region has 15 residues. The germline V gene encodes CDR1 MDHEN and CDR2 SYDVKM. CDR3 in DNA: TGTGCCAGCAGTCAACACGGACAGGTCAAAAACATTCAGTACTTC. Translating it yields CASSQHGQVKNIQYF.

The chain combines TRBV20-1 with TRBJ2-1; the match to TRBD2 covers 7 bases. The CDR3 is 13 residues long. Germline loops: CDR1 DFQATT, CDR2 SNEGSKA (reference sequence). V was clipped by 1 base and J by 8 bases; unmatched bases: 5. The CDR3 region is CSARGPLADEQFF. CDR3 nucleotides: TGCAGTGCTAGAGGGCCCCTAGCGGATGAGCAGTTCTTC.

This clonotype has only a few counts. The chain uses TRBV7-6 and TRBJ2-7; D is perhaps TRBD1 or TRBD2 (5 bases each). The CDR3 is 17 amino acids. Per the germline V gene, CDR1 is SGHVS and CDR2 is FNYEAQ. Trimming took 6 bases from V and 3 from J, leaving 24 bases between them. This CDR3 reads CASSPRAGLIAFYEQYF. CDR3 in DNA: TGTGCCAGCAGTCCCAGGGCAGGGCTAATAGCGTTCTACGAGCAGTACTTC.

This clonotype showed up just once. V gene TRBV7-2 combines with J gene TRBJ1-1; no clear D gene. The CDR3 runs to 13 residues. The germline V gene encodes CDR1 SGHTA and CDR2 FQGNSA. V lost 1 base and J 8 bases, leaving 11 bases between the germline ends. In DNA, the CDR3 is TGTGCCAGCAGCTTAGTGACTCCCCCCGAAGCTTTCTTT. Its protein product is CASSLVTPPEAFF.

The chain employs TRBV4-1 and TRBJ2-3, with 9 positions matching TRBD2. The CDR3 is 16 amino acids. Germline CDR1 is MGHRA and CDR2 is YSYEKL. V dropped 0 bases and J dropped 4; count of bases not matched to a gene: 5. The chain's CDR3 is CASSQEGGLASDTQYF. The CDR3 DNA is TGCGCCAGCAGCCAAGAAGGGGGACTAGCCTCAGATACGCAGTATTTT.